What follows are 18 T cell receptor beta chains derived from one specimen sequenced in a study of blood T cells in healthy people across ages. Next came a second PCR, run for about 7 to 12 cycles, which used a sample-barcoded 5' primer along with a J-beta primer mix. TCRdb reanalysed the 5' RACE reads using MiXCR and keeps one entry per CDR3 protein. The sample contains some 900,000 distinct CDR3 sequences, about 28% of which appear only once. Material for sequencing was blood. Source of these receptors: a woman older than 75 in good health.

At least ten counts were recorded for this clonotype. The CDR3 DNA reads TGTGCCAGCAGTCTCGGGACATTCACAGATACGCAGTATTTT. Residues: CASSLGTFTDTQYF. V usage is TRBV12-3 or TRBV12-4 and J usage is TRBJ2-3, with D possibly being TRBD1 (6 bases). The CDR3 runs 14 residues. Trimming removed 5 bases from V and 2 bases from J, with 11 bases in between.

This clonotype was seen ten or more times. The V gene is TRBV6-1, the J gene TRBJ2-1; D gene unclear. V was pared by 0 bases and J by 12 bases, with 9 bases between. From germline, CDR1 is MNHNS and CDR2 SASEGT. CDR3 length equals 12 residues. The chain's CDR3 is CASSEASFRQFF. Written as DNA, the CDR3 is TGTGCCAGCAGTGAAGCAAGCTTCCGGCAGTTCTTC.

This clonotype has more than one count but fewer than ten. This rearrangement joins TRBV7-9 to TRBJ1-3; perhaps TRBD1 as D (6 bases). This CDR3 region has 14 residues. The ends were cut back, 1 base at V and 4 bases at J, with 8 bases in the middle. Germline CDR1 and CDR2: SEHNR and FQNEAQ (reference sequence). CDR3 DNA: TGTGCCAGCAGCTTAGGCAGGGGAGGAAACACCATATATTTT. Translating it yields CASSLGRGGNTIYF.

Concerning this clonotype itself: Possible read error: a much larger clone is one base away. This chain links TRBV6-5 with TRBJ1-2; weak D call: TRBD1 (5 bases). CDR3 length equals 15 residues. Germline CDR1 MNHEY, CDR2 SVGAGI. V gave up 0 bases and J gave up 12 bases, with 20 bases separating them. The CDR3 here is CASSYSMGVTGGHTF. The CDR3 coding sequence is TGTGCCAGCAGTTACTCGATGGGGGTTACGGGAGGCCACACCTTC.

A note on this clonotype: A much larger clone is a single base away; this may be a read error. The CDR3, as DNA: TGTGCCAGCAGCTTGCTACAGGGGAGGGAGACCCAGTACTTC. Translated: CASSLLQGRETQYF. The chain couples TRBV5-6 to TRBJ2-5; maybe TRBD1 (7 bases). CDR3 length: 14 amino acids. Deletions cut 1 base from V and 5 bases from J, with 12 bases between. In germline, CDR1 is SGHDT, CDR2 YYEEEE.

With regard to this clonotype: This may be a read error: a much more frequent sequence differs by one nucleotide. V gene TRBV6-2 or TRBV6-3 combines with J gene TRBJ2-3, with D tentatively TRBD1 (6 bases). The CDR3 loop spans 17 amino acids. Germline V CDR1 and CDR2: MNHEY, SVGEGT. CDR3 coding DNA: TGTGCCTGCAGTCCCCCGGACAGCCTCCCCCGCACAGATACGCAGTATTTT. It encodes CACSPPDSLPRTDTQYF.

This clonotype has ten or more counts. The V call is TRBV3-1, the J call TRBJ2-1; TRBD1 or TRBD2 may be the D gene (5 bases each). The germline gives CDR1 LGHDT, CDR2 YNNKEL (reference sequence). This CDR3 is built from 17 residues. V was cut by 0 bases and J by 0 bases, with 12 bases left in between. The CDR3 nucleotides read TGTGCCAGCAGCCAAGATTCCGGGGCAAGCTCCTACAATGAGCAGTTCTTC. Amino acids: CASSQDSGASSYNEQFF.

This clonotype was counted once. A much bigger clone sits one base away, suggesting this may be a read error. CDR3 sequence reads: CASSQVGRKETQFF. CDR3 nucleotide sequence: TGTGCCAGCAGCCAAGTGGGAAGGAAAGAGACCCAGTTCTTC. The V and J genes are TRBV3-1 and TRBJ2-5; D unclear. The DNA end lines up better with TRBJ2-1; the J call may be wrong. CDR3 length: 14 residues. Per germline, CDR1 LGHDT and CDR2 YNNKEL (reference sequence).

This clonotype was counted ten times or more. The rearrangement joins TRBV27 to TRBJ2-5, with 14 bases identical to TRBD2. CDR1 MNHEY and CDR2 SMNVEV come from the germline V gene (reference sequence). With 6 bases clipped from V and 6 bases from J, the junction kept 6 bases outside the gene matches. CDR3 length: 15 residues. The CDR3 spells CASREGLAGGKTQYF. The CDR3 DNA follows: TGTGCCAGCAGGGAAGGACTAGCGGGGGGAAAGACCCAGTACTTC.

V is TRBV6-2 or TRBV6-3 and J is TRBJ1-1; no clear D. This CDR3 region has 11 residues. Trimming pared 6 bases from V and 3 bases from J, leaving 5 bases between. Germline CDR1 MNHEY, CDR2 SVGEGT. The CDR3 reads CASRGYTEAFF. CDR3 in DNA: TGTGCCAGCAGGGGTTACACTGAAGCTTTCTTT.

The rearrangement links TRBV4-1 to TRBJ1-6; no firm D call. V was shortened by 1 base and J by 4 bases, with 8 bases between the two germline ends. The germline CDR1 and CDR2 sequences are MGHRA and YSYEKL. This CDR3 has 15 amino acids. The CDR3 is CASSQGLLYNSPLHF. In DNA form, the CDR3 reads TGCGCCAGCAGCCAAGGGTTGCTATATAATTCACCCCTCCACTTT.

Many counts were recorded for this clonotype. The chain combines TRBV7-2 with TRBJ2-1; D gene ambiguous. Per germline, CDR1 SGHTA and CDR2 FQGNSA. V was trimmed by 6 bases and J by 0 bases, leaving 12 bases between them. The CDR3 runs 15 residues. CDR3 DNA sequence: TGTGCCAGCAGTTCTCGGGCCCCCTCCTACAATGAGCAGTTCTTC. It is translated as CASSSRAPSYNEQFF.

The gene calls are TRBV6-6 and TRBJ1-4; D perhaps matches TRBD1 (6 bases). Deletions cut 6 bases from V and 7 bases from J, with 12 bases between. Germline assignment: CDR1 MNHNY and CDR2 SVGAGI (reference sequence). The CDR3 consists of 13 residues. The CDR3: CASRRTDAEKLFF. The CDR3, as DNA: TGTGCCAGCAGGAGGACAGACGCTGAAAAACTGTTTTTT.

This clonotype has a handful of counts. This chain uses TRBV15 with TRBJ1-1; D unclear. V was pared by 3 bases and J by 2 bases, with 4 bases between. The CDR3 totals 12 residues. The germline V gene has CDR1 LNHNV and CDR2 YYDKDF (reference sequence). The DNA for the CDR3 is TGTGCCACCAGCAGGATAAACACTGAAGCTTTCTTT. Protein: CATSRINTEAFF.

J is TRBJ2-1 and V is TRBV12-3 or TRBV12-4, with D perhaps matching TRBD1 or TRBD2 (6 bases each). The length of the CDR3 is 13 residues. The germline V and J ends were trimmed by 8 bases and 3 bases, with 11 bases remaining between them. The CDR3 sequence: CASDGGVYNEQFF. The CDR3 nucleotides are TGTGCCAGCGACGGGGGCGTCTACAATGAGCAGTTCTTC.

With respect to this clonotype: This may be a read error: a much more frequent sequence differs by one nucleotide. DNA for the CDR3: TGTGCCAGCAGTCAGGGGGATTCTCCCATAGATACGCAGTATTTT. Translated: CASSQGDSPIDTQYF. The chain carries TRBV6-6 and TRBJ2-3; 7 nucleotides match TRBD1. Germline values: CDR1 MNHNY, CDR2 SVGAGI (reference sequence). Trimming removed 5 bases from V and 5 bases from J; junction bases left unmatched: 10. The CDR3 is 15 amino acids.

This CDR3 is CASTLFAGQGMVNEQFF. The CDR3 bases are TGTGCCAGCACCTTATTCGCGGGACAGGGTATGGTCAATGAGCAGTTCTTC. The chain is built from TRBV27 and TRBJ2-1; 9 bases are a match to TRBD1. After removal of 7 bases from V and 6 bases from J, the junction contained 16 bases not matched to a gene. The germline V gene encodes CDR1 MNHEY and CDR2 SMNVEV (reference sequence). This CDR3 has 17 amino acids.

The table lists this clonotype with many counts. The chain couples TRBV5-1 to TRBJ2-1; D assignment may be TRBD1 or TRBD2 (5 bases each). V dropped 3 bases and J dropped 3 bases, with 13 bases sitting between them. This CDR3 spans 15 amino acids. Germline CDR1 SGHRS, CDR2 YFSETQ. CDR3 region: CASSWDLPVYNEQFF. CDR3 nucleotides: TGCGCCAGCAGCTGGGACCTACCTGTCTACAATGAGCAGTTCTTC.